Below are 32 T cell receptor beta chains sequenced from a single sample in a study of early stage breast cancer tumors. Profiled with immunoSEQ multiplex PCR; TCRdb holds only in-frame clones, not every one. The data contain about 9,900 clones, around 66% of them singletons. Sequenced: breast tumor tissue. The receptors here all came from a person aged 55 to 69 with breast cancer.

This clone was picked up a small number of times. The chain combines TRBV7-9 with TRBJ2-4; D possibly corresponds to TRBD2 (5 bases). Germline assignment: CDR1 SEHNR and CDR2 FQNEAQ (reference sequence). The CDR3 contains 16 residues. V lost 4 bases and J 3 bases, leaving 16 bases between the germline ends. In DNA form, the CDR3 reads TGTGCCAGCAGCTCGCGGGTCAGTCCTTACAAAAACATTCAGTACTTC. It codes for CASSSRVSPYKNIQYF. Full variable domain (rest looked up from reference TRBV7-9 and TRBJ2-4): DTGVSQNPRHKITKRGQNVTFRCDPISEHNRLYWYRQTLGQGPEFLTYFQNEAQLEKSRLLSDRFSAERPKGSFSTLEIQRTEQGDSAMYLCASSSRVSPYKNIQYFGAGTRLSVL.

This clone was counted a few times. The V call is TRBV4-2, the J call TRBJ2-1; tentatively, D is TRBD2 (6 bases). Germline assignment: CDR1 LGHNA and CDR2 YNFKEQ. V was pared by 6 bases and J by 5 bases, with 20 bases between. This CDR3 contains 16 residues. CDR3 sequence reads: CASRFGGLSYDNEQFF. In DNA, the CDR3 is TGTGCCAGCAGATTCGGAGGGTTATCATATGACAATGAGCAGTTCTTC.

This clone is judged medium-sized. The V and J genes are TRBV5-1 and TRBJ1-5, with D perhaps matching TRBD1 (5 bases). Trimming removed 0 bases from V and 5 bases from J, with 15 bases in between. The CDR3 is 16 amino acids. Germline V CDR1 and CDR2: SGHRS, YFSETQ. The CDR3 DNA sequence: TGCGCCAGCAGCTTGGAACCCCGACAGAGCTATCAGCCCCAGCATTTT. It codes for CASSLEPRQSYQPQHF.

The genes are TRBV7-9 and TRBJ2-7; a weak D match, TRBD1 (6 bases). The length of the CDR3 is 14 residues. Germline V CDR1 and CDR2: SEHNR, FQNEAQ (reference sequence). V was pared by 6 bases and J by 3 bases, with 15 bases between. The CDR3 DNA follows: TGTGCCAGCAGTCCCCAGCCGGGACACTACGAGCAGTACTTC. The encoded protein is CASSPQPGHYEQYF.

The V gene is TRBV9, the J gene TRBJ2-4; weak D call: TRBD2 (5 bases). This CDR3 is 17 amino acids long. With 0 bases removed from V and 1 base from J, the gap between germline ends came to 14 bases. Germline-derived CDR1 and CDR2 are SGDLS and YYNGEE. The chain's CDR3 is CASSVDERSGAKNIQYF. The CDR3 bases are TGTGCCAGCAGCGTAGATGAGAGGTCGGGGGCCAAAAACATTCAGTACTTC.

CDR3 in DNA: TGTGCCAGCAGTCTCCGGACAGGGAGAGCTGGCTACACCTTC. Encoded protein: CASSLRTGRAGYTF. The V and J genes are TRBV28 and TRBJ1-2; 8 nucleotides agree with TRBD1. V shed 5 bases and J 7 bases; nucleotides not matched to a gene: 9. Germline V gene sequence: CDR1 MDHEN, CDR2 SYDVKM. The CDR3 contains 14 residues.

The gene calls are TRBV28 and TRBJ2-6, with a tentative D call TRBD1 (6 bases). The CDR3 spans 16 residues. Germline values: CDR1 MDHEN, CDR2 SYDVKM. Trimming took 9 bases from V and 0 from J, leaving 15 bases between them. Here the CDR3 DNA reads TGTGCCAGTTACCGAAGAGGGGGCTCTGGGGCCAACGTCCTGACTTTC. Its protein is CASYRRGGSGANVLTF.

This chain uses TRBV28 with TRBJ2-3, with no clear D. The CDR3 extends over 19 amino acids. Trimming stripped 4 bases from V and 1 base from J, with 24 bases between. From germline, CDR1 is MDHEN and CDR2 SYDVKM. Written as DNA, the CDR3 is TGTGCCAGCAGTTACGCGTACCCTTGGACCTCCTCGGGCACAGATACGCAGTATTTT. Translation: CASSYAYPWTSSGTDTQYF.

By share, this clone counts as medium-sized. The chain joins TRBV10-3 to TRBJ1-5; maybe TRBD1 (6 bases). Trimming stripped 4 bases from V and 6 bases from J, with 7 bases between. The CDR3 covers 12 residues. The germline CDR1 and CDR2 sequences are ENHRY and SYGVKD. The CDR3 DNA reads TGTGCCATCAGTGGAGGGGGTCAGCCCCAGCATTTT. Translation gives CAISGGGQPQHF.

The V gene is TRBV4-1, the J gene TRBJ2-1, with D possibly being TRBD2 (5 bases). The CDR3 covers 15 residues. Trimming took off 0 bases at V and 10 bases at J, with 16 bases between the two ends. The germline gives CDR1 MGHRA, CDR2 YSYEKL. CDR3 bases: TGCGCCAGCAGCCAAGATGCGGCCGGGATCGAAGAGCAGTTCTTC. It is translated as CASSQDAAGIEEQFF.

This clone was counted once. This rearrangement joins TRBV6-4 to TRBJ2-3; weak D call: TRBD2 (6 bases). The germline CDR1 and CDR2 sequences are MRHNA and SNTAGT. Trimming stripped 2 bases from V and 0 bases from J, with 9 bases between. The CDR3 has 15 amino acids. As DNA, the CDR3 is TGTGCCAGCAGTGACGGGGGACTTAGCACAGATACGCAGTATTTT. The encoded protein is CASSDGGLSTDTQYF.

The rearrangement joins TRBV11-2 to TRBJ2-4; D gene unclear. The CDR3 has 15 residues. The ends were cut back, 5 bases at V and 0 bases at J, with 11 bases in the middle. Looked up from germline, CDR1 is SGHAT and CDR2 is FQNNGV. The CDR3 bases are TGTGCCAGCAGCGCCCCTCTACTAGCCAAAAACATTCAGTACTTC. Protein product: CASSAPLLAKNIQYF.

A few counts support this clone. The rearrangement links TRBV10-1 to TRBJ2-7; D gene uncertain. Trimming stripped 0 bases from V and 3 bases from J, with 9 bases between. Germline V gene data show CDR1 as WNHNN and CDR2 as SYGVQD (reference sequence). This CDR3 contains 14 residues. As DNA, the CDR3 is TGCGCCAGCAGTGAGTCTAGGTGTTACTACGAGCAGTACTTC. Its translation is CASSESRCYYEQYF.

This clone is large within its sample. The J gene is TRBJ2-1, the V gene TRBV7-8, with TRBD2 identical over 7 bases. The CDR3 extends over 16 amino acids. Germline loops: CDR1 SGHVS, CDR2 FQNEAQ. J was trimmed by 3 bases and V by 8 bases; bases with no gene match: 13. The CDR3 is CASYSPAGVDYNEQFF. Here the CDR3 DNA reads TGTGCCAGCTACTCACCCGCGGGAGTGGACTACAATGAGCAGTTCTTC.

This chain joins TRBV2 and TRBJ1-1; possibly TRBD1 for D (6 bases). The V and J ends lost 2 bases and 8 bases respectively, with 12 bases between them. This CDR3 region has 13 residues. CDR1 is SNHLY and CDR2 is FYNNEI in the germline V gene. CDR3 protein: CASSEMGRGEAFF. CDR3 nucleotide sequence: TGTGCCAGCAGTGAAATGGGCAGGGGCGAAGCTTTCTTT.

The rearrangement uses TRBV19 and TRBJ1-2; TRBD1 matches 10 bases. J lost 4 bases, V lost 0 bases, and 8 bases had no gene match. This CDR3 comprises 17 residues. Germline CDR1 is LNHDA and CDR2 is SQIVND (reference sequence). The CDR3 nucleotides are TGTGCCAGTAGTATAGAAGAGACAGGGGGCTGGGCCTATGGCTACACCTTC. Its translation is CASSIEETGGWAYGYTF.

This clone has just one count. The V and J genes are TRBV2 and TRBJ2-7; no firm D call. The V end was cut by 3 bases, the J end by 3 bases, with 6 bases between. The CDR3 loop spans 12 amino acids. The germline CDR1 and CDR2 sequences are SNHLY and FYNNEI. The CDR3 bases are TGTGCCAGCAGTGAGCAGGTCTACGAGCAGTACTTC. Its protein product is CASSEQVYEQYF.

The CDR3 sequence is CSVDVGGEQYF. The CDR3 DNA follows: TGCAGCGTTGATGTCGGGGGCGAGCAGTACTTC. The chain recombines TRBV29-1 with TRBJ2-7, with D perhaps matching TRBD2 (6 bases). Germline loops: CDR1 SQVTM, CDR2 ANQGSEA. CDR3 length: 11 residues. Trimming stripped 3 bases from V and 6 bases from J, with 9 bases between.

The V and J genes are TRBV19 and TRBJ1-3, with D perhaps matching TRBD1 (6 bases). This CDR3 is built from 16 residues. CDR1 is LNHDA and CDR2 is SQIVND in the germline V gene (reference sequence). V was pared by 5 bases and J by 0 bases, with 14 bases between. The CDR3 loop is CASSRQVESSGNTIYF. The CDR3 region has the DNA TGTGCCAGTAGTCGACAGGTCGAGAGCTCTGGAAACACCATATATTTT.

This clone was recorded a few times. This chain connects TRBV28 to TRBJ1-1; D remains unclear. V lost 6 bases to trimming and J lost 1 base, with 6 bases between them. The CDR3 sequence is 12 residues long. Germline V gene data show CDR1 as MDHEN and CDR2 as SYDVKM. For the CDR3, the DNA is TGTGCCAGCAGACTGTGGAACACTGAAGCTTTCTTT. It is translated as CASRLWNTEAFF.

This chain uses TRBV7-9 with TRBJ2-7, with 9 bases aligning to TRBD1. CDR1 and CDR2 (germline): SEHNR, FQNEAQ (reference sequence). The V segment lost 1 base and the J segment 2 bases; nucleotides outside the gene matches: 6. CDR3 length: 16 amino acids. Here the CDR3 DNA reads TGTGCCAGCAGCTTAGACGGGACAGGGTTCACCTACGAGCAGTACTTC. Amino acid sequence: CASSLDGTGFTYEQYF.

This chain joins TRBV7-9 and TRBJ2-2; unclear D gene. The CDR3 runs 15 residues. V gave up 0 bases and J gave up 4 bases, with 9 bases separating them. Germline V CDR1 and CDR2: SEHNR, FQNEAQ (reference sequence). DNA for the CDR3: TGTGCCAGCAGCTTAGCGGGGTACGGCACCGGGGAGCTGTTTTTT. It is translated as CASSLAGYGTGELFF.

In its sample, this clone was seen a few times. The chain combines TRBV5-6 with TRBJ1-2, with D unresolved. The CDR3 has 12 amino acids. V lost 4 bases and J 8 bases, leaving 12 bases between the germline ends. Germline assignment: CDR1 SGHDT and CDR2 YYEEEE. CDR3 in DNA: TGTGCCAGCAGCACCGGTCACCGGGGCTACACCTTC. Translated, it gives CASSTGHRGYTF.

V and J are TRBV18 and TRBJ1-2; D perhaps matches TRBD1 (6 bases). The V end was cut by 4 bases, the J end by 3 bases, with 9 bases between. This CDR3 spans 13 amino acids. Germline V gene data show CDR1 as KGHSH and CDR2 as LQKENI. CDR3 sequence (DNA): TGTGCCAGCTCACGGAGGACAGACTATGGCTACACCTTC. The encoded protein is CASSRRTDYGYTF.

CDR3 loop: CAGEFSAYEQYF. The CDR3 bases are TGTGCCGGGGAGTTTTCCGCCTACGAGCAGTACTTC. The chain links TRBV25-1 to TRBJ2-7; D is perhaps TRBD2 (5 bases). From germline, CDR1 is MGHDK and CDR2 SYGVNS. The V gene lost 11 bases and the J gene lost 2 bases, with 13 bases spanning the gap. The CDR3 consists of 12 residues.

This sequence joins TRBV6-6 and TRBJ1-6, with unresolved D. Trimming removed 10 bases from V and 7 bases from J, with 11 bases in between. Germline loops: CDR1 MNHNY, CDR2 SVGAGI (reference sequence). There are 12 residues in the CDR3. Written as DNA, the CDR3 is TGTGCCACCAGAAGTAACAATTCACCCCTCCACTTT. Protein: CATRSNNSPLHF.

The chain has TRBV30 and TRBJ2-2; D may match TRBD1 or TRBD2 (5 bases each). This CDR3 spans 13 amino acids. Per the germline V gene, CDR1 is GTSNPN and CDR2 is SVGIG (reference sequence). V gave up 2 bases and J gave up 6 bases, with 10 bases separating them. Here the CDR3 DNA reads TGTGCCTGGAGTTTTGGGGGTTCCGGGGAGCTGTTTTTT. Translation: CAWSFGGSGELFF.

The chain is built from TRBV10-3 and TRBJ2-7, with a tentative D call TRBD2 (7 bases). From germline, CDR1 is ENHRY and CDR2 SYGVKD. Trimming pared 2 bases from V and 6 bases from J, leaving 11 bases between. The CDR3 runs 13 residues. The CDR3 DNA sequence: TGTGCCATCAGTGAGCGGGGGGCAGGCGAGCAGTACTTC. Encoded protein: CAISERGAGEQYF.

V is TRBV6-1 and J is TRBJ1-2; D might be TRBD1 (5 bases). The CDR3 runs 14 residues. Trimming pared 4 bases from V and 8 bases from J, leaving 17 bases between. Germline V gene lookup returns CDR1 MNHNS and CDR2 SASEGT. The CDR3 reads CASSVLPRAGGYTF. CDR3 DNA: TGTGCCAGCAGTGTCCTCCCCAGGGCCGGGGGCTACACCTTC.

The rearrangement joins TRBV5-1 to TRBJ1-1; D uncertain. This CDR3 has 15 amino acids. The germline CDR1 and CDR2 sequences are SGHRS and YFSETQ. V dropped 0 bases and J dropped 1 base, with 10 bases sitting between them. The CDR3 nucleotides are TGCGCCAGCAGCTTGGGGGATTTACCGAACACTGAAGCTTTCTTT. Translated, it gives CASSLGDLPNTEAFF.

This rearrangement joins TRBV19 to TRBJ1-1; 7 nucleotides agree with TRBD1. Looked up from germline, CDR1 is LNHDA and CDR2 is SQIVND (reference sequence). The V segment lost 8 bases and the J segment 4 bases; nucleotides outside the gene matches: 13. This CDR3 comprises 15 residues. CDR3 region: CASGTGAHWSTEAFF. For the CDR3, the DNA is TGTGCCAGTGGAACAGGGGCACATTGGAGCACTGAAGCTTTCTTT.

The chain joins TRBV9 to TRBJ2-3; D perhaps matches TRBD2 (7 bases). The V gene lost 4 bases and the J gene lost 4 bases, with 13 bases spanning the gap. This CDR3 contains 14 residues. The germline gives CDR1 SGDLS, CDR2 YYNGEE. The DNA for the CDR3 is TGTGCCAGCAGCCTGACGGGGGGCGCAGATACGCAGTATTTT. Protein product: CASSLTGGADTQYF. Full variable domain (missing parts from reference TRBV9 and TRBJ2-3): DSGVTQTPKHLITATGQRVTLRCSPRSGDLSVYWYQQSLDQGLQFLIQYYNGEERAKGNILERFSAQQFPDLHSELNLSSLELGDSALYFCASSLTGGADTQYFGPGTRLTVL.